This entry lists 20 T cell receptor beta chains sequenced from one sample in a study of shared clonotypes between healthy human individuals. Produced via immunoSEQ multiplex PCR; TCRdb's table is partial and in-frame only. The repertoire includes 85,000 to 100,000 clones, approximately 75% of them detected once, and around half sits in the top ten. The sequencing input was memory CD8+ T cells sorted from blood. The subset here: CD45RO+ cells pooled with CCR7-negative TemRA cells. Every receptor here comes from a man in his thirties or forties in good health.

This chain links TRBV6-5 with TRBJ2-1; 9 bases align to TRBD2. Germline CDR1 reads MNHEY; CDR2 reads SVGAGI. The CDR3 totals 15 residues. V trimming: 4 bases; J trimming: 10 bases; junction bases outside the gene matches: 11. The CDR3 coding sequence is TGTGCCAGCAGTTCCAGCAGCGGGAGGATCACGGAGCAGTTCTTC. Residues: CASSSSSGRITEQFF.

The V gene is TRBV28, the J gene TRBJ1-5, with TRBD1 as a possible D gene (5 bases). The CDR3 covers 15 residues. Germline V gene lookup returns CDR1 MDHEN and CDR2 SYDVKM. V was trimmed by 6 bases and J by 2 bases, leaving 14 bases between them. CDR3: CASSRDEFGNQPQHF. CDR3 in DNA: TGTGCCAGCAGCCGGGACGAGTTTGGCAATCAGCCCCAGCATTTT.

Only one count was recorded for this clone. This chain links TRBV4-1 with TRBJ2-1, with D hard to call. V gave up 6 bases and J gave up 8 bases, with 23 bases separating them. Germline V gives CDR1 MGHRA, CDR2 YSYEKL. The CDR3 length is 16 residues. CDR3 nucleotide sequence: TGCGCCAGCAGGGTTAGGCCCTATAGCTGGTTGGATGAGCAGTTCTTC. This sequence encodes CASRVRPYSWLDEQFF.

The rearrangement joins TRBV12-1 to TRBJ2-7; TRBD2, the D gene given by the table, was not confirmed from the DNA. TRBV12-1 is a pseudogene. CDR3 size: 12 residues. CDR3 residues: CASSPKAGVTYF. CDR3 DNA sequence: TGTGCCAGCAGCCCAAAAGCGGGAGTTACGTACTTC.

This chain links TRBV4-3 with TRBJ1-1; 7 positions agree with TRBD1. The germline V gene has CDR1 LGHNA and CDR2 YSLEER. The CDR3 has 15 amino acids. V gave up 0 bases and J gave up 6 bases; unmatched junction bases: 7. CDR3 in DNA: TGCGCCAGCAGCCAAGAACTAGGGGGCTCCTCTGAAGCTTTCTTT. Translating it yields CASSQELGGSSEAFF.

This clone occurred a few times. The chain uses TRBV7-9 and TRBJ2-2, with D hard to call. The CDR3 consists of 15 residues. Germline V lookup: CDR1 SEHNR, CDR2 FQNEAQ (reference sequence). The V and J ends lost 6 bases and 0 bases respectively, with 11 bases between them. The CDR3 reads CASSQSVSNTGELFF. In DNA form, the CDR3 reads TGTGCCAGCAGTCAGAGCGTTTCGAACACCGGGGAGCTGTTTTTT.

This rearrangement joins TRBV6-1 to TRBJ1-1; D uncertain. CDR3 length: 10 amino acids. CDR1 MNHNS and CDR2 SASEGT come from the germline V gene. The ends were cut back, 5 bases at V and 8 bases at J, with 6 bases in the middle. The DNA of the CDR3 is TGTGCCAGCAGTTACCTAGAAGCTTTCTTT. The encoded protein is CASSYLEAFF.

The rearrangement links TRBV29-1 to TRBJ2-1; 9 positions agree with TRBD1. V was pared by 5 bases and J by 12 bases, with 14 bases of the junction left unmatched. Germline lookup yields CDR1 SQVTM and CDR2 ANQGSEA. This CDR3 is built from 14 residues. The CDR3 protein is CSVRTGAQTIGQFF. CDR3 bases: TGCAGCGTTCGGACAGGGGCCCAGACAATTGGGCAGTTCTTC.

The count of this clone is one. This rearrangement joins TRBV11-2 to TRBJ2-7; 9 bases agree with TRBD1. Germline values: CDR1 SGHAT, CDR2 FQNNGV. The V segment lost 4 bases and the J segment 3 bases; nucleotides outside the gene matches: 7. The CDR3 runs 15 residues. The CDR3 loop reads CASSSPGQGSYEQYF. CDR3 DNA: TGTGCCAGCAGCTCTCCGGGACAGGGAAGCTACGAGCAGTACTTC.

The chain recombines TRBV7-8 with TRBJ2-3, with D perhaps matching TRBD2 (9 bases). This CDR3 contains 21 residues. The V gene's germline CDR1 is SGHVS and CDR2 FQNEAQ. Trimming pared 4 bases from V and 1 base from J, leaving 30 bases between. CDR3 in amino acids: CASSSGQGGLAGRKRTDTQYF. The CDR3 nucleotides are TGTGCCAGCAGCTCTGGACAGGGAGGGCTAGCGGGAAGAAAACGCACAGATACGCAGTATTTT.

In its sample, this clone was seen many times. The chain couples TRBV6-1 to TRBJ2-2; 12 bases match TRBD2. The CDR3 has 15 residues. V shed 1 base and J 6 bases; nucleotides not matched to a gene: 0. CDR1 is MNHNS and CDR2 is SASEGT in the germline V gene. CDR3 DNA sequence: TGTGCCAGCAGTGAAGGACTAGCGGGAGCCGGGGAGCTGTTTTTT. Residues: CASSEGLAGAGELFF.

The sample holds a few counts of this clone. The chain couples TRBV6-1 to TRBJ2-3; 8 bases align to TRBD2. V shed 6 bases and J 0 bases; nucleotides not matched to a gene: 2. The CDR3 loop spans 14 amino acids. Germline CDR1 is MNHNS and CDR2 is SASEGT. The CDR3 loop is CASRVAGSTDTQYF. Written as DNA, the CDR3 is TGTGCCAGCAGGGTAGCGGGAAGCACAGATACGCAGTATTTT.

V and J are TRBV7-8 and TRBJ2-1; unclear D gene. The length of the CDR3 is 13 residues. Germline loops: CDR1 SGHVS, CDR2 FQNEAQ. V was pared by 5 bases and J by 7 bases, with 12 bases between. The CDR3 region has the DNA TGTGCCAGCAGCCCCCTGGCAAAGAATGAGCAGTTCTTC. Translated, it gives CASSPLAKNEQFF.

Notes on this clone: One junction end does not reproduce the germline sequence, and a read error may be involved. V usage is TRBV7-7 and J usage is TRBJ2-2, with 15 bases identical to TRBD2. The CDR3 extends over 19 amino acids. Germline V gene lookup returns CDR1 SSHAT and CDR2 FNYEAQ (reference sequence). DNA of the CDR3: TGTGCTAGCAGCCCGAGGACTAGCGGGAGGGCACTCAACACCGGGGAGCTGTTTTTT. It encodes CASSPRTSGRALNTGELFF. Supplemented by reference TRBV7-7 and TRBJ2-2, the full variable domain reads GAGVSQSPRYKVTKRGQDVTLRCDPISSHATLYWYQQALGQGPEFLTYFNYEAQPDKSGLPSDRFSAERPEGSISTLTIQRTEQRDSAMYRCASSPRTSGRALNTGELFFGEGSRLTVL.

This chain connects TRBV11-2 to TRBJ2-7; D is ambiguous. Germline CDR1 SGHAT, CDR2 FQNNGV. The V gene lost 5 bases and the J gene lost 6 bases, with 14 bases spanning the gap. This CDR3 spans 13 amino acids. CDR3 in DNA: TGTGCCAGCAGCCCAGGTCTAGTGGGCGAGCAGTACTTC. The encoded protein is CASSPGLVGEQYF.

The rearrangement uses TRBV25-1 and TRBJ2-1; TRBD1 aligns across 7 bases. Per the germline V gene, CDR1 is MGHDK and CDR2 is SYGVNS. V lost 4 bases, J lost 4 bases, and 10 bases stayed unmatched. The CDR3 is made up of 16 amino acids. CDR3 protein: CASSGTGVKTYNEQFF. The CDR3 coding sequence is TGTGCCAGCAGTGGGACAGGAGTTAAGACATACAATGAGCAGTTCTTC.

This chain joins TRBV7-9 and TRBJ2-7, with TRBD2 matching 9 bases. The CDR3 covers 16 residues. Germline CDR1 is SEHNR and CDR2 is FQNEAQ (reference sequence). Trimming at V came to 5 bases and at J to 0 bases, leaving 8 bases not matched to a gene. The CDR3 is CASSAFFSGSSYEQYF. The CDR3, as DNA: TGTGCCAGCAGCGCCTTTTTTAGCGGGAGCTCCTACGAGCAGTACTTC.

The chain uses TRBV28 and TRBJ2-7; TRBD1 or TRBD2 may be the D gene (6 bases each). This CDR3 contains 15 residues. Trimming stripped 8 bases from V and 0 bases from J, with 17 bases between. From germline, CDR1 is MDHEN and CDR2 SYDVKM. In DNA, the CDR3 is TGTGCCAGCGAAGGGGGACTTGAAGGCTCCTACGAGCAGTACTTC. This encodes CASEGGLEGSYEQYF.

The chain combines TRBV7-3 with TRBJ2-1; the D gene is possibly TRBD1 (5 bases). The germline CDR1 and CDR2 sequences are SGHTA and FQGTGA. This CDR3 contains 15 residues. Trimming left V 3 bases short and J 9 bases short, with 18 bases between. This CDR3 reads CASSFRSGLTSEQFF. DNA for the CDR3: TGTGCCAGCAGCTTCCGATCAGGGCTAACGAGTGAGCAGTTCTTC.

In this sample, this clone turned up once. The V gene is TRBV25-1, the J gene TRBJ2-7, with a tentative D call TRBD1 (6 bases). With 4 bases removed from V and 3 bases from J, the gap between germline ends came to 16 bases. This CDR3 is 15 amino acids long. Germline assignment: CDR1 MGHDK and CDR2 SYGVNS. The CDR3 DNA reads as TGTGCCAGCAGTGGATTACAGGGAAAGGGCTACGAGCAGTACTTC. Residues: CASSGLQGKGYEQYF.